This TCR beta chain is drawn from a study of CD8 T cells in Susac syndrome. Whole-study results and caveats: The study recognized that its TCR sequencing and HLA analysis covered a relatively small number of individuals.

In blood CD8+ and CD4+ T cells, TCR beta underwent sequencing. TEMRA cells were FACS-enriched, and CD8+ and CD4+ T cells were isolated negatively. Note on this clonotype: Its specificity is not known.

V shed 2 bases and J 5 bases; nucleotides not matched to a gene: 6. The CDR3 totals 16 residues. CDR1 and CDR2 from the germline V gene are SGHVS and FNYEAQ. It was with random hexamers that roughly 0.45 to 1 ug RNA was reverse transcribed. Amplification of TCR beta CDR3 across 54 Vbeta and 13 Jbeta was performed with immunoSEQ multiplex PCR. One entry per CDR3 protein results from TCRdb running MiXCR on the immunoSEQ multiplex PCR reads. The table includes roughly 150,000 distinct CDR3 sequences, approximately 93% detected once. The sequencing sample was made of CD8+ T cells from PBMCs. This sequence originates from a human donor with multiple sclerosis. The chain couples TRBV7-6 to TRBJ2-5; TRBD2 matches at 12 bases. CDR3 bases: TGTGCCAGCAGCTTACTAGCGGGGGGGCGGTCGGAGACCCAGTACTTC. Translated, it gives CASSLLAGGRSETQYF.